These 15 T cell receptor beta chains share one sample of origin, sequenced in a study of post-analysis software for immune sequencing data. No antigen has been identified for these receptors. General observations from the study: TRBV5-6, TRBV5-1 and TRBV20-1 were among five TRBV segments more frequent in patients than controls.

The TCR beta cDNA libraries carried unique molecular identifiers. TCRdb processed the PCR reads anew with MiXCR; each CDR3 protein has one entry. The sample shows over 700,000 distinct CDR3 sequences, approximately 30% of them seen only once. The sample comprised blood. The source of these receptors is a girl aged 10-17 years with multiple sclerosis.

The chain combines TRBV3-1 with TRBJ2-5, with 7 bases aligning to TRBD1. Trimming took 3 bases from V and 5 from J; bases not matched to a gene: 6. The CDR3 has 14 residues. Germline assignment: CDR1 LGHDT and CDR2 YNNKEL (reference sequence). The CDR3 DNA follows: TGTGCCAGCAGCCATACACAGGGGCTGGAGACCCAGTACTTC. Encoded protein: CASSHTQGLETQYF.

This clonotype was recorded only once. The CDR3: CSASGTRRVNTGELFF. Here the CDR3 DNA reads TGCAGTGCTAGTGGGACTAGGAGGGTAAACACCGGGGAGCTGTTTTTT. V usage is TRBV20-1 and J usage is TRBJ2-2, with 8 positions matching TRBD2. Germline V gene data show CDR1 as DFQATT and CDR2 as SNEGSKA (reference sequence). With 3 bases clipped from V and 2 bases from J, the junction kept 8 bases outside the gene matches. CDR3 length: 16 amino acids.

This clonotype was observed a handful of times. This chain links TRBV7-9 with TRBJ2-1, with D uncertain. V lost 4 bases, J lost 8 bases, and 9 bases lay in between. Germline V gene sequence: CDR1 SEHNR, CDR2 FQNEAQ (reference sequence). This CDR3 region has 12 residues. The CDR3 here is CASSSLDDEQFF. CDR3 in DNA: TGTGCCAGCAGCTCGCTGGATGATGAGCAGTTCTTC.

This clonotype has a handful of counts. The J gene is TRBJ2-3, the V gene TRBV6-1, with D perhaps matching TRBD1 or TRBD2 (7 bases each). Germline loops: CDR1 MNHNS, CDR2 SASEGT. This CDR3 is built from 17 residues. Trimming took off 6 bases at V and 0 bases at J, with 19 bases between the two ends. The DNA of the CDR3 is TGTGCCAGCAGGCGGGGGACAGCTACCCTTAGCACAGATACGCAGTATTTT. Protein sequence: CASRRGTATLSTDTQYF.

The V gene is TRBV20-1, the J gene TRBJ2-3; no firm D call. V gave up 2 bases and J gave up 4 bases, with 7 bases separating them. Germline CDR1 DFQATT, CDR2 SNEGSKA (reference sequence). The CDR3 contains 12 residues. CDR3 nucleotide sequence: TGCAGTGCTAGATCAGTCGCAGATACGCAGTATTTT. Translating it yields CSARSVADTQYF.

V is TRBV6-5 and J is TRBJ1-6, with TRBD1 matching 12 bases. Germline lookup yields CDR1 MNHEY and CDR2 SVGAGI. The CDR3 runs 16 residues. The V segment lost 2 bases and the J segment 8 bases; nucleotides outside the gene matches: 4. CDR3 sequence (DNA): TGTGCCAGCAGTTACGGGGACAGGGGGCTACATTCACCCCTCCACTTT. It is translated as CASSYGDRGLHSPLHF.

The J gene is TRBJ1-5, the V gene TRBV6-5, with D possibly being TRBD1 (5 bases). The CDR3 totals 14 residues. V lost 6 bases and J lost 2, with 11 bases in between. Germline CDR1 and CDR2: MNHEY and SVGAGI. DNA for the CDR3: TGTGCCAGCAGGGGGACTAGGGGCAATCAGCCCCAGCATTTT. Protein product: CASRGTRGNQPQHF.

This clonotype has only a few counts. The chain links TRBV20-1 to TRBJ2-3, with 7 bases matching TRBD2. The germline V gene encodes CDR1 DFQATT and CDR2 SNEGSKA (reference sequence). The CDR3 sequence is 13 residues long. J was trimmed by 4 bases and V by 3 bases; bases with no gene match: 4. CDR3 sequence (DNA): TGCAGTGCTAGTGGCGGGAGCGCAGATACGCAGTATTTT. Amino acids: CSASGGSADTQYF.

This clonotype is a singleton in its sample. V usage is TRBV11-2 and J usage is TRBJ2-3, with D unresolved. In germline, CDR1 is SGHAT, CDR2 FQNNGV. The CDR3 has 15 amino acids. V was trimmed by 3 bases and J by 1 base, leaving 11 bases between them. CDR3 coding DNA: TGTGCCAGCAGCTTGTATACTCGACGCACAGATACGCAGTATTTT. Protein product: CASSLYTRRTDTQYF.

The chain joins TRBV6-6 to TRBJ2-5; TRBD1 matches 7 bases. The assigned J gene may be wrong: the sequence end matches TRBJ2-7 better. Germline lookup yields CDR1 MNHNY and CDR2 SVGAGI (reference sequence). The CDR3 covers 15 residues. This CDR3 reads CASSYGGQLDDEQYF. CDR3 DNA sequence: TGTGCCAGCAGTTACGGGGGACAGCTGGATGACGAGCAGTACTTC.

The chain has TRBV6-5 and TRBJ2-4, with D maybe TRBD1 (5 bases). CDR3 length: 16 residues. Germline CDR1 and CDR2: MNHEY and SVGAGI. Deletions cut 3 bases from V and 0 bases from J, with 12 bases between. CDR3 bases: TGTGCCAGCAGTTATGGGGCCCTTATAGCCAAAAACATTCAGTACTTC. Translated: CASSYGALIAKNIQYF.

This clonotype has a single count. This may be a read error, as it is one base from a much larger clone. The chain is built from TRBV29-1 and TRBJ2-5; 13 bases fit TRBD2. CDR3 length: 12 residues. Germline CDR1 is SQVTM and CDR2 is ANQGSEA. The V gene end was trimmed by 6 bases and the J gene end by 7 bases; junction bases not matched to a gene: 2. The CDR3 nucleotides are TGCAGCGTGACTAGCGGGAGGCTGACCCAGTACTTC. The encoded protein is CSVTSGRLTQYF.

This clonotype was observed once. This chain's CDR3 is CASSVGVRGGYTF. The DNA of the CDR3 is TGTGCCAGCAGCGTAGGGGTCCGGGGTGGCTACACCTTC. The V call is TRBV9, the J call TRBJ1-2; D not certain. The CDR3 has 13 amino acids. The germline CDR1 and CDR2 sequences are SGDLS and YYNGEE. The V end was cut by 0 bases, the J end by 7 bases, with 10 bases between.

The chain joins TRBV20-1 to TRBJ2-5; possible D gene TRBD2, 7 bases. Germline V CDR1 and CDR2: DFQATT, SNEGSKA (reference sequence). V was cut by 3 bases and J by 5 bases, with 19 bases left in between. The CDR3 sequence is 15 residues long. In DNA form, the CDR3 reads TGCAGTGCTAGGGTGGGGGGGCACAGAGGGGAGACCCAGTACTTC. Translated, it gives CSARVGGHRGETQYF.

This clonotype was counted many times. The chain is built from TRBV7-9 and TRBJ2-5; 8 bases are a match to TRBD1. Germline-derived CDR1 and CDR2 are SEHNR and FQNEAQ (reference sequence). J was trimmed by 2 bases and V by 3 bases; bases with no gene match: 2. The CDR3 is made up of 14 amino acids. In DNA, the CDR3 is TGTGCCAGCAGCTTGAACAGGGGGCAAGAGACCCAGTACTTC. Translation: CASSLNRGQETQYF.